This T cell receptor (beta chain) is from a study of blood T cell repertoires in COVID-19. Study-level background: Italy, Spain and the United States were the sources of the convalescent and acute COVID-19 samples. PBMCs, B-cell-depleted T cells, or T cells provided the cDNA or gDNA that made up the material.

Germline CDR1 is KGHSH and CDR2 is LQKENI. Losses at the gene ends were 6 bases for V and 12 bases for J; bases not matched to a gene: 4. The CDR3 is 11 amino acids. Original handling: Amplification of reference gene primers was used by the study to estimate nucleated cell counts. The assay was immunoSEQ multiplex PCR, and TCRdb's table has in-frame clones only and misses some. That table supplies the V and J calls and clone size; D and trimming were determined from the DNA. The profile shows some 200,000 clones, approximately 80% of them singletons. Those enrolled, adults aged 18 to 89 years, came from roughly 22 US areas.

This sequence joins TRBV18 and TRBJ1-3; 8 bases align to TRBD1. The sample was PBMCs or T cells enriched from blood (not recorded which). The TCR originated in a woman in her 40s with acute COVID-19. The CDR3 reads CASSMDRVIYF. In nucleotides, the CDR3 is TGTGCCAGCTCGATGGACAGGGTCATATATTTT. The variable domain in full, completed from reference TRBV18 and TRBJ1-3, reads NAGVMQNPRHLVRRRGQEARLRCSPMKGHSHVYWYRQLPEEGLKFMVYLQKENIIDESGMPKERFSAEFPKEGPSILRIQQVVRGDSAAYFCASSMDRVIYFGEGSWLTVV.